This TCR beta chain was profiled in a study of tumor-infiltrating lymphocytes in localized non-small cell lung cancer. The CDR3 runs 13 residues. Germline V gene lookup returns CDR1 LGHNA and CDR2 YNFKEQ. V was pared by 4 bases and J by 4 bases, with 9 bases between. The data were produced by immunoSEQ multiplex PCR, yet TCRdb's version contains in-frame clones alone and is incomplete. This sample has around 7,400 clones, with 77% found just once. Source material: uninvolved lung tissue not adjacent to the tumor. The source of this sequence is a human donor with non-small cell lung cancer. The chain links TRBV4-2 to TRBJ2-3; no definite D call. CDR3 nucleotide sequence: TGTGCCAGCAGCCCAAGGGTCGCAGATACGCAGTATTTT. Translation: CASSPRVADTQYF.